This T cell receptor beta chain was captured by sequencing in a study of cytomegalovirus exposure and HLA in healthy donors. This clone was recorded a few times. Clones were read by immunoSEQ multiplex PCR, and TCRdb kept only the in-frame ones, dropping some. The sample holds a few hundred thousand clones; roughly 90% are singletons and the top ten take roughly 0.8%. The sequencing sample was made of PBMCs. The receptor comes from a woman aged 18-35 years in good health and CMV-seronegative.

The CDR3, as DNA: TGTGCCAGCAGCCAAGATATCCCGGGATACGAGCAGTACTTC. It yields the protein CASSQDIPGYEQYF. This chain uses TRBV4-2 with TRBJ2-7; tentatively, D is TRBD2 (5 bases). This CDR3 is built from 14 residues. V was trimmed by 0 bases and J by 4 bases, leaving 10 bases between them. The V gene's germline CDR1 is LGHNA and CDR2 YNFKEQ.